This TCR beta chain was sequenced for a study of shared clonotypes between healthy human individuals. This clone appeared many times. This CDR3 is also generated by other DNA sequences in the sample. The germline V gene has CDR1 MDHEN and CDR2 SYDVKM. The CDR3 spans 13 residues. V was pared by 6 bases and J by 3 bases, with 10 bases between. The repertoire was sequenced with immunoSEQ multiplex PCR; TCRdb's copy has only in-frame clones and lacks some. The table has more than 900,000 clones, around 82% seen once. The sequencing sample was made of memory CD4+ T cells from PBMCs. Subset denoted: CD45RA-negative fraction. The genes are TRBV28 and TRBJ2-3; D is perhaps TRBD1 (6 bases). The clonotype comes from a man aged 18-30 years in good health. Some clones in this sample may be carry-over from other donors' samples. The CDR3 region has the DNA TGTGCCAGCAGGCCAACAGGGACAGATACGCAGTATTTT. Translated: CASRPTGTDTQYF.